This T cell receptor beta chain was sequenced during a study of blood T cell repertoires in COVID-19. Using immunoSEQ multiplex PCR, the repertoire was profiled, and TCRdb retains in-frame clones only, with some absent. The sample includes about 150,000 clones, approximately 90% of them seen just once. Categorization into cohorts depended on clinical history that participants reported. Sequenced material: PBMCs or T cells enriched from blood (not recorded which). The origin of this receptor is a man aged 45-65 years who had recovered from COVID-19.

CDR3 protein: CASSYSRANTGELFF. In DNA, the CDR3 is TGTGCCAGCAGTTACTCGCGGGCGAACACCGGGGAGCTGTTTTTT. The chain links TRBV6-5 to TRBJ2-2; tentatively, D is TRBD2 (5 bases). The germline V gene has CDR1 MNHEY and CDR2 SVGAGI. The V and J ends lost 0 bases and 0 bases respectively, with 5 bases between them. This CDR3 spans 15 amino acids.